Listed below are T cell receptor beta chains from one sample, sequenced in a study of T cells after posttransplantation cyclophosphamide. Generated by immunoSEQ multiplex PCR, the TCRdb table keeps only in-frame clones and is missing some. This sample carries about 21,000 clones, roughly 98% of them seen once, and the ten largest clones take around 0.15%. The sequencing input was naive CD8+ T cells sorted from PBMCs. These receptors came from a man in his forties in good health, CMV-negative, and a related stem cell transplant donor. Both conserved end residues are part of each CDR3. Fields, in order: V gene, D gene, J gene, clone size, CDR3 DNA, CDR3 protein. The D gene is left open where the match is weak. Expanded clones are given a class, and other clones once, few, many or no size at all.

TRBV28	.	TRBJ1-2	.	TGTGCCAGCAGCCCAGACACCGCTAACTATGGCTACACCTTC	CASSPDTANYGYTF
TRBV11-2	TRBD1	TRBJ2-7	.	TGTGCCAGCACCCCCTGGCAGGGGGCGACCCTAGGAGAGCAGTACTTC	CASTPWQGATLGEQYF
TRBV10-1	.	TRBJ2-2	.	TGCGCCAGCAGTGACGAGGTCAGCGGCGGGGAGCTGTTTTTT	CASSDEVSGGELFF
TRBV7-2	.	TRBJ2-5	.	TGTGCCAGCAGCTTAGTTATACGGGAGACCCAGTACTTC	CASSLVIRETQYF
TRBV28	.	TRBJ2-7	.	TGTGCCAGCAGCACCGACTTCTACGAGCAGTACTTC	CASSTDFYEQYF
TRBV19	.	TRBJ1-1	.	TGTGCCAGTAGTATTACACAATTTGAAGCTTTCTTT	CASSITQFEAFF
TRBV7-9	.	TRBJ2-7	.	TGTGCCAGCAGCTTAGTAGAATACGAGCAGTACTTC	CASSLVEYEQYF
TRBV5-4	TRBD1	TRBJ2-7	.	TGTGCCAGCAGCTTGGGGACAGGGCTGGTCGAGCAGTACTTC	CASSLGTGLVEQYF
TRBV4-2	.	TRBJ1-3	.	TGTGCCAGCAGCCAAGTCGGAGGAGTCTCCGAGAAAAGGCACACCATATATTTT	CASSQVGGVSEKRHTIYF
TRBV28	.	TRBJ1-5	.	TGTGCCACCAGTAGGAGTTATAGCAATCAGCCCCAGCATTTT	CATSRSYSNQPQHF
TRBV10-1	.	TRBJ2-7	.	TGCGCCAGCAGTGATCGAATGGGGGGTACCGAGCAGTACTTC	CASSDRMGGTEQYF
TRBV6-6	TRBD1	TRBJ1-1	.	TGTGCCAGCAGTTTAGAGACAGGGTTAAACACTGAAGCTTTCTTT	CASSLETGLNTEAFF
TRBV6-5	.	TRBJ2-1	.	TGTGCCAGCAGTTTGACTCCGGATTGGGACAATGAGCAGTTCTTC	CASSLTPDWDNEQFF
TRBV6-5	TRBD2	TRBJ2-7	once	TGTGCCAGCAGTTACTCGCCTAGCGGTACCTACGAGCAGTACTTC	CASSYSPSGTYEQYF
TRBV4-1	TRBD1	TRBJ2-3	once	TGCGCCAGCAGCTCCTCGGGACAGGACACAGATACGCAGTATTTT	CASSSSGQDTDTQYF